This T cell receptor beta chain is drawn from a study of PD-1 blockade in mismatch repair-deficient tumors. At the level of the study: All were previously treated, progressing patients with 12 mismatch repair-deficient cancer types.

The CDR3 has 12 residues. Germline CDR1 reads SGHNT; CDR2 reads YYREEE (reference sequence). The germline V and J ends were trimmed by 2 bases and 5 bases, with 7 bases remaining between them. Every patient had mismatch repair deficiency by PCR or immunohistochemistry. Study-wide points: Rapid post-treatment expansion, then contraction, generally preceding radiologic response, marked tumor-resident clones.

A remark on this clone: What it binds is unknown.

The data were produced by immunoSEQ multiplex PCR, yet TCRdb's version contains in-frame clones alone and is incomplete. Among approximately 130,000 clones listed, more than 85% were seen once. The source of this sequence is an adult with mismatch repair-deficient cancer. Sequenced material: peripheral blood, taken 44 weeks after starting pembrolizumab. The chain is built from TRBV5-4 and TRBJ1-1, with D possibly matching TRBD1 (5 bases). The CDR3 spells CASSLRGTEAFF. DNA for the CDR3: TGTGCCAGCAGCTTAAGGGGAACTGAAGCTTTCTTT.